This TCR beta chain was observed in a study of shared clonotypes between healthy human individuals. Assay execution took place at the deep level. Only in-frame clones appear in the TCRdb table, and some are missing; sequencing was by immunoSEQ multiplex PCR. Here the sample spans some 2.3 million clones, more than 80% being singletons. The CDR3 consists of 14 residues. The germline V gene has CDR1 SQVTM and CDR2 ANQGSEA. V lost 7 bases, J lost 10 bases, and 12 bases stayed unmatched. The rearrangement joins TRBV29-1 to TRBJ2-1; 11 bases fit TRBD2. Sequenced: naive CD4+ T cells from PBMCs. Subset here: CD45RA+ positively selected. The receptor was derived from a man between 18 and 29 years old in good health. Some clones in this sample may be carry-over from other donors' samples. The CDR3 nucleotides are TGCAGCGCACTTATTAGCGGGAGGGCCGGGGAGCAGTTCTTC. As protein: CSALISGRAGEQFF.